This passage covers 12 T cell receptor beta chains from one sample sequenced in a study of metastatic and nonmetastatic thyroid tumors. All patients reached thyroid surgery having received no treatment beforehand. TCRdb reanalyzed the PCR reads via MiXCR. The sample contains about 93,000 clones, around 9.2% of which appear only once. The source material was blood. These receptor sequences come from a female donor with papillary thyroid cancer or a benign thyroid nodule (not recorded which). Some clones in this sample may be carry-over from other donors' samples.

This clone was detected ten times or more. V and J are TRBV6-1 and TRBJ2-5; D is perhaps TRBD2 (6 bases). V was shortened by 8 bases and J by 4 bases, with 17 bases between the two germline ends. The CDR3 totals 14 residues. Germline V CDR1 and CDR2: MNHNS, SASEGT. The CDR3 DNA is TGTGCCAGCTTAGCGGAGGGGCCGGGAGAGACCCAGTACTTC. It encodes CASLAEGPGETQYF.

The chain links TRBV3-1 to TRBJ1-1; tentatively, D is TRBD1 (6 bases). The V end was cut by 4 bases, the J end by 3 bases, with 12 bases between. The CDR3 totals 14 residues. Germline V CDR1 and CDR2: LGHDT, YNNKEL (reference sequence). The CDR3 protein is CASSPGVRYTEAFF. CDR3 coding DNA: TGTGCCAGCAGCCCAGGGGTTCGGTACACTGAAGCTTTCTTT.

This clone was counted ten times or more. The chain recombines TRBV19 with TRBJ2-1, with a weak D call TRBD2 (7 bases). This CDR3 contains 17 residues. Germline values: CDR1 LNHDA, CDR2 SQIVND (reference sequence). Trimming shortened V by 3 bases and J by 2 bases, and 17 bases separated the two germline ends. The CDR3 sequence is CASSMEGLGGAYNEQFF. DNA of the CDR3: TGTGCCAGTAGTATGGAAGGTTTAGGGGGGGCCTACAATGAGCAGTTCTTC.

This clone came up a few times. Just one base apart from a much larger clone, this may be a read error. The CDR3 sequence: CAISECAHEQFF. The CDR3 nucleotides are TGTGCCATCAGTGAGTGTGCCCATGAGCAGTTCTTC. V is TRBV10-3 and J is TRBJ2-1; D is uncertain. V was pared by 1 base and J by 8 bases, with 6 bases between. The germline gives CDR1 ENHRY, CDR2 SYGVKD. The CDR3 consists of 12 residues.

This clone showed up many times. CDR3 in amino acids: CATSRLSGGVTDTQYF. The CDR3 DNA reads TGTGCCACCAGCAGACTTAGCGGGGGGGTTACAGATACGCAGTATTTT. The chain recombines TRBV15 with TRBJ2-3; 11 bases are shared with TRBD2. Trimming at V came to 2 bases and at J to 3 bases, leaving 4 bases not matched to a gene. Germline loops: CDR1 LNHNV, CDR2 YYDKDF (reference sequence). CDR3 length: 16 amino acids.

This clone was observed many times. Other DNA sequences of this sample code for an identical CDR3. The chain carries TRBV19 and TRBJ2-5; TRBD2 is a possible D gene (5 bases). The CDR3 is made up of 13 amino acids. V was clipped by 1 base and J by 4 bases, with 7 bases between them. Germline lookup yields CDR1 LNHDA and CDR2 SQIVND (reference sequence). The CDR3 loop is CASSIARGETQYF. The CDR3, as DNA: TGTGCCAGTAGTATAGCCCGGGGAGAGACCCAGTACTTC.

This clone was seen many times. The V call is TRBV10-3, the J call TRBJ2-1, with TRBD2 identical over 8 bases. Germline V lookup: CDR1 ENHRY, CDR2 SYGVKD. The CDR3 runs 11 residues. V gave up 8 bases and J gave up 7 bases; unmatched junction bases: 1. CDR3 protein: CAILAGNEQFF. CDR3 sequence (DNA): TGTGCCATCTTAGCGGGGAATGAGCAGTTCTTC.

The chain joins TRBV24-1 to TRBJ2-2, with TRBD1 as a possible D gene (6 bases). The CDR3 sequence is 13 residues long. V gave up 7 bases and J gave up 4 bases, with 9 bases separating them. Germline V lookup: CDR1 KGHDR, CDR2 SFDVKD. In nucleotides, the CDR3 is TGTGCCACCAGACAGGGTGTCACCGGGGAGCTGTTTTTT. Its translation is CATRQGVTGELFF.

This clone was detected many times. The chain has TRBV28 and TRBJ1-2; weak D call: TRBD1 (6 bases). The V end was cut by 10 bases, the J end by 5 bases, with 17 bases between. The CDR3 spans 13 residues. The germline V gene has CDR1 MDHEN and CDR2 SYDVKM. The CDR3 sequence is CATTQQGPYGYTF. CDR3 coding DNA: TGTGCCACTACCCAGCAGGGGCCGTATGGCTACACCTTC.

This clone is termed large (0.1 to 1%). The chain joins TRBV30 to TRBJ2-1; 10 bases align to TRBD1. With 0 bases clipped from V and 4 bases from J, the junction kept 6 bases outside the gene matches. Germline V gives CDR1 GTSNPN, CDR2 SVGIG (reference sequence). This CDR3 is 16 amino acids long. The DNA for the CDR3 is TGTGCCTGGAGTGTACTCTCGGGACAGGGGTACAATGAGCAGTTCTTC. This encodes CAWSVLSGQGYNEQFF.

On this clone itself: A much larger clone lies one base from this, so it may be a read error. The gene calls are TRBV24-1 and TRBJ2-2; TRBD2 aligns across 7 bases. J lost 7 bases, V lost 5 bases, and 6 bases had no gene match. Looked up from germline, CDR1 is KGHDR and CDR2 is SFDVKD. This CDR3 contains 14 residues. In DNA form, the CDR3 reads TGTGCCACCAGTGTCCAAAGCGGGGTCGGGGAGCTGTTTTTT. The encoded protein is CATSVQSGVGELFF.

Ten or more counts support this clone. The junction departs from germline at one end; a sequencing error may be responsible. CDR3 in DNA: TGTGCCGGCAGCGAGAGACAGGTCGGCTACGAGCAGTACTTC. This sequence encodes CAGSERQVGYEQYF. The chain carries TRBV11-2 and TRBJ2-7; D is possibly TRBD1 (6 bases). The germline V gene encodes CDR1 SGHAT and CDR2 FQNNGV. The CDR3 totals 14 residues.